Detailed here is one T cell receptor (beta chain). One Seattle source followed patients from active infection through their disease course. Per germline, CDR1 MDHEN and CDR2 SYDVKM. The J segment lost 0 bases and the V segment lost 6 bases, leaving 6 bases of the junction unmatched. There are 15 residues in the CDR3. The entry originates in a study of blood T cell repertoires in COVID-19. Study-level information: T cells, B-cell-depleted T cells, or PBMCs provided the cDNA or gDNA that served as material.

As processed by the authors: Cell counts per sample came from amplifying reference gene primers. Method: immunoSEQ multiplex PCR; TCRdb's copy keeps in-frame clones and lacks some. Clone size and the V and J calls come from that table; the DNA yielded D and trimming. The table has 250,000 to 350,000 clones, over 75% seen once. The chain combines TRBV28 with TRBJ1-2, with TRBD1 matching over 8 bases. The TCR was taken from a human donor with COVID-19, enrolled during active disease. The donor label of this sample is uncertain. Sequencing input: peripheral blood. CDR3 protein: CASSQDRGANYGYTF. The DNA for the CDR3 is TGTGCCAGCAGCCAAGACAGGGGAGCTAACTATGGCTACACCTTC.